This T cell receptor beta chain was recorded in a study of T cell clonotyping in hematopoietic cell transplantation. Recipients were bled about 28 days pretransplant and at posttransplant days 30, 100, 180. Details on this clone: Its antigen is as yet unknown.

Germline loops: CDR1 SQVTM, CDR2 ANQGSEA. V lost 4 bases and J 0 bases, leaving 7 bases between the germline ends. CDR3 length equals 13 residues. Only in-frame clones appear in the TCRdb table, and some are missing; sequencing was by immunoSEQ multiplex PCR. In the table there are approximately 8,000 clones, 66% of which are singletons. Whole-study results and caveats: Few recipient clonotypes overlapped donors; over 97% were de novo at given depth. Recipient TCR diversity dropped after transplant; expanded clonotypes rose from day 30 to 180.

This chain joins TRBV29-1 and TRBJ1-5; no clear D. This TCR derives from a male patient between 60 and 69 years old who had an allogeneic stem cell transplant from an unrelated donor, so the T cells may come from the graft donor. Some clones in this sample may be carry-over from other donors' samples. Sequencing used peripheral blood mononuclear cells, obtained 100 days after allogeneic stem cell transplant. CDR3 amino acids: CSVAIDSNQPQHF. CDR3 DNA sequence: TGCAGCGTTGCTATAGATAGCAATCAGCCCCAGCATTTT.